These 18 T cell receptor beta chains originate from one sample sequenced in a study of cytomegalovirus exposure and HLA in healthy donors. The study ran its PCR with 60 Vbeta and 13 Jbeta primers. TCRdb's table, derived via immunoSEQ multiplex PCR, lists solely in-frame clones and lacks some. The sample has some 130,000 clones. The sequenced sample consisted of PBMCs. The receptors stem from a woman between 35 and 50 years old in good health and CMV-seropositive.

The CDR3 DNA sequence: TGTGCCAGCAGCTCGGGGGGCAGAGAGACCCAGTACTTC. The encoded protein is CASSSGGRETQYF. This chain connects TRBV11-2 to TRBJ2-5; D might be TRBD2 (7 bases). The CDR3 has 13 amino acids. The V end lost 4 bases, the J end lost 4 bases, and 10 bases lay between the germline ends. CDR1 is SGHAT and CDR2 is FQNNGV in the germline V gene.

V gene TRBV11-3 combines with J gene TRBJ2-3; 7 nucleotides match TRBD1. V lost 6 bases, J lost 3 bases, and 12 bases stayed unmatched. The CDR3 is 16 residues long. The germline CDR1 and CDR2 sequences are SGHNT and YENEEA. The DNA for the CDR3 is TGTGCCAGCAGTAGGACAGGCGCTTCGGGGACAGATACGCAGTATTTT. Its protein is CASSRTGASGTDTQYF.

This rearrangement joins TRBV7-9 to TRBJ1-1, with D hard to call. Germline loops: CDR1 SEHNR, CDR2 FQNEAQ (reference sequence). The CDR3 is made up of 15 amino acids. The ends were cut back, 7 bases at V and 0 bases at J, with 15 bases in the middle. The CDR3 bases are TGTGCCAGCATGCTTTGGAGGGAGATGAACACTGAAGCTTTCTTT. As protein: CASMLWREMNTEAFF.

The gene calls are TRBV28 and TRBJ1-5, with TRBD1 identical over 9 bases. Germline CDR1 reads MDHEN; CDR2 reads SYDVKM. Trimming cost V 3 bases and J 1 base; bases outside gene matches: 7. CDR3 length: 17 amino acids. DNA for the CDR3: TGTGCCAGCAGTTTCTCCGGGACAGGGCCAAGCAATCAGCCCCAGCATTTT. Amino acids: CASSFSGTGPSNQPQHF. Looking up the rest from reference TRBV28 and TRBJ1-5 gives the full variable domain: DVKVTQSSRYLVKRTGEKVFLECVQDMDHENMFWYRQDPGLGLRLIYFSYDVKMKEKGDIPEGYSVSREKKERFSLILESASTNQTSMYLCASSFSGTGPSNQPQHFGDGTRLSIL.

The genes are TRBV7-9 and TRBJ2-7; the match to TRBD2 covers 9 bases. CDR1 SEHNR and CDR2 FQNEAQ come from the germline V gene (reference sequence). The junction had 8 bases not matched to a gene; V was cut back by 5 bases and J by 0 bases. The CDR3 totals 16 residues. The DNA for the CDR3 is TGTGCCAGCAGCCGTTTTAGCGGGAGCAACTCCTACGAGCAGTACTTC. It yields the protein CASSRFSGSNSYEQYF.

The CDR3 here is CAISEGENGIYGYTF. Written as DNA, the CDR3 is TGTGCCATCAGTGAAGGGGAAAACGGAATCTATGGCTACACCTTC. J is TRBJ1-2 and V is TRBV10-3, with D possibly matching TRBD1 (5 bases). V gave up 3 bases and J gave up 4 bases, with 15 bases separating them. The germline V gene encodes CDR1 ENHRY and CDR2 SYGVKD. The CDR3 runs to 15 residues.

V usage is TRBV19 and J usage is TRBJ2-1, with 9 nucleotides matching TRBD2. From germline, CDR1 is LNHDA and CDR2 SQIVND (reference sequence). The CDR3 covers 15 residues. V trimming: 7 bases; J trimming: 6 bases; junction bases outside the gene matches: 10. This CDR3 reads CASNLPGLALNEQFF. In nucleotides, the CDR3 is TGTGCCAGTAATCTACCGGGACTAGCTCTCAATGAGCAGTTCTTC. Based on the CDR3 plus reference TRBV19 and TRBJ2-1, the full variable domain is DGGITQSPKYLFRKEGQNVTLSCEQNLNHDAMYWYRQDPGQGLRLIYYSQIVNDFQKGDIAEGYSVSREKKESFPLTVTSAQKNPTAFYLCASNLPGLALNEQFFGPGTRLTVL.

The DNA for the CDR3 is TGTGCCAGCAGTTTAGGGGCGAGGACGAACACTGAAGCTTTCTTT. Its protein product is CASSLGARTNTEAFF. The chain joins TRBV5-8 to TRBJ1-1; D perhaps matches TRBD1 (5 bases). Germline CDR1 reads SGHTS; CDR2 reads YDEGEE. Trimming removed 5 bases from V and 1 base from J, with 15 bases in between. CDR3 length equals 15 residues. The full variable domain, with the rest looked up from reference TRBV5-8 and TRBJ1-1, is EAGVTQSPTHLIKTRGQQATLRCSPISGHTSVYWYQQALGLGLQFLLWYDEGEERNRGNFPPRFSGRQFPNYSSELNVNALELEDSALYLCASSLGARTNTEAFFGQGTRLTVV.

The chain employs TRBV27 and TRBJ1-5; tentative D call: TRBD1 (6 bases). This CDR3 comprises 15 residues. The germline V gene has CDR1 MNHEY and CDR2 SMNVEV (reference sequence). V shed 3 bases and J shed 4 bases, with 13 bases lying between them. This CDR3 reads CASSFGRGRNQPQHF. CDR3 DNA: TGTGCCAGCAGTTTCGGCAGGGGAAGGAATCAGCCCCAGCATTTT.

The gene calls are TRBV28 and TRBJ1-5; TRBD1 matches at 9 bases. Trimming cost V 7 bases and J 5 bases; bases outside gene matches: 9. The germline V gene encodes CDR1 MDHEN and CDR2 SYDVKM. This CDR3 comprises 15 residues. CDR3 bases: TGTGCCAGCACTCTTCCGGGACAGGGCTATCAGCCCCAGCATTTT. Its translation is CASTLPGQGYQPQHF.

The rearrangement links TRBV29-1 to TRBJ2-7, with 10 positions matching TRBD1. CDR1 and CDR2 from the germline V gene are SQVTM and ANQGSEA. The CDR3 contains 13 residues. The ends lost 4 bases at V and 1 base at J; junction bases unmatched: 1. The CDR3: CSVGDRGSYEQYF. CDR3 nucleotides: TGCAGCGTTGGGGACAGGGGTTCCTACGAGCAGTACTTC.

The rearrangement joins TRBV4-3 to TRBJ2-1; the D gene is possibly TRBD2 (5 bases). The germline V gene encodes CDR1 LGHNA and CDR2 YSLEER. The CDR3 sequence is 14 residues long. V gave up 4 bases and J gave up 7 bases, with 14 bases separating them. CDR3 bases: TGCGCCAGCAGCCCGGCCTCCCGGACTAATGAGCAGTTCTTC. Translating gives CASSPASRTNEQFF.

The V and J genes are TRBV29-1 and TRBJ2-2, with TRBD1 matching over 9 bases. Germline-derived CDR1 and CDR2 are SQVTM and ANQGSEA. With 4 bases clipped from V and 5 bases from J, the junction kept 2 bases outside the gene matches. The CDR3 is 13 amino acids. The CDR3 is CSVVTGGTGELFF. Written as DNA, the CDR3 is TGCAGCGTTGTGACAGGGGGAACCGGGGAGCTGTTTTTT.

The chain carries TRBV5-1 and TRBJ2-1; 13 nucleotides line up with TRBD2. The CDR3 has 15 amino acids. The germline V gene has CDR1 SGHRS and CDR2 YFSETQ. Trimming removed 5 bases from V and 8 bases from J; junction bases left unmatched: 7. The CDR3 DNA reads TGCGCCAGCAGACCGGGACTAGCGGGAACCCATGAGCAGTTCTTC. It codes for CASRPGLAGTHEQFF.

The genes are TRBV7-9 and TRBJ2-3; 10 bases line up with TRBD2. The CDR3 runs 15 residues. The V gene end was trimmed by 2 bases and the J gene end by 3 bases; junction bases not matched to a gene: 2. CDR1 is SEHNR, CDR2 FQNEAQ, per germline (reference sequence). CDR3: CASSLLAGVTDTQYF. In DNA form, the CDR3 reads TGTGCCAGCAGCTTACTAGCGGGAGTAACAGATACGCAGTATTTT.

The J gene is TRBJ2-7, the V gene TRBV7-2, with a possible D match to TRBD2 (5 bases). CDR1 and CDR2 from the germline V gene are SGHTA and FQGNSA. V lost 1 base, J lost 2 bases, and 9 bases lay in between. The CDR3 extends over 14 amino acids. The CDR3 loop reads CASSLDGETYEQYF. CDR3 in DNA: TGTGCCAGCAGCTTAGACGGGGAGACCTACGAGCAGTACTTC.

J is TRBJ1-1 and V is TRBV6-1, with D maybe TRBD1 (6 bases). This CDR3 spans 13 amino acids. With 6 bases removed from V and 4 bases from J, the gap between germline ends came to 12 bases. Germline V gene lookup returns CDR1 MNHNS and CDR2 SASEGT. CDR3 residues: CASSSTGITEAFF. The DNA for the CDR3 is TGTGCCAGCAGCTCTACAGGGATCACTGAAGCTTTCTTT.

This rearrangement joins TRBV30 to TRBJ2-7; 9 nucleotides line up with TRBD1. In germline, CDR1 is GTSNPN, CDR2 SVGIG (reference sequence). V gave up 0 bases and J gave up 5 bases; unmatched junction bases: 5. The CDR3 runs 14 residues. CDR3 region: CAWSVIQGADEQYF. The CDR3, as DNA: TGTGCCTGGAGTGTCATACAGGGGGCTGACGAGCAGTACTTC.